The clone carrying this T cell receptor (beta chain) was counted a few times. What it binds is not known. The CDR3 contains 12 residues. Trimming removed 4 bases at V and 9 bases at J, with 13 bases between. The germline CDR1 and CDR2 sequences are SQVTM and ANQGSEA. It was with a sample-barcoded 5' primer and a J-beta primer mix that a second PCR of roughly 7 to 12 cycles was run. Each of the cDNA molecules was tagged by a template-switch adaptor with 12 random nucleotides. TCRdb ran MiXCR on the 5' RACE reads and lists one entry per CDR3 protein. The sample carries about 1,600,000 distinct CDR3 sequences, 42% recorded once. This specimen comes from a study of blood T cells in healthy people across ages. Across the whole study: Capture via template switching afforded approximately one barcoded beta molecule per two T cells. Regarding the study as a whole: A conclusive naive versus antigen-experienced comparison was prevented by the unsorted PBMCs.

This TCR was recovered from a woman aged 18-35 years in good health. J is TRBJ2-1 and V is TRBV29-1; possibly TRBD1 or TRBD2 for D (6 bases each). The sample was blood. This CDR3 reads CSVVWGAAEQFF. CDR3 bases: TGCAGCGTTGTCTGGGGGGCCGCTGAGCAGTTCTTC.